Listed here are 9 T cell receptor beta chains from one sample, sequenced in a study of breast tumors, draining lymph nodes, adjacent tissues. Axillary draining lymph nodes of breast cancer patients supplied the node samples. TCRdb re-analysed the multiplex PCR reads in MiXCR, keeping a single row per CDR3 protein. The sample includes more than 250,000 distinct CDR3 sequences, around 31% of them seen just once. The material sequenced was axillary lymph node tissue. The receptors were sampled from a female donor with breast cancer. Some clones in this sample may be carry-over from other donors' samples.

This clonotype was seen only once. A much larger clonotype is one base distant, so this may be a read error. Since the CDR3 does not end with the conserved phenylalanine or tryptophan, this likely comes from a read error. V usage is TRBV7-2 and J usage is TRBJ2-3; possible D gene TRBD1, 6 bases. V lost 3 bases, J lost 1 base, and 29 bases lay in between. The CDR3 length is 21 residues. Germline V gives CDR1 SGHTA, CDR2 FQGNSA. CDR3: CASSFFDTRGPKWGRTDTQYS. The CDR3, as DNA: TGTGCCAGCAGCTTTTTTGACACTCGGGGCCCGAAGTGGGGGCGCACAGATACGCAGTATTCT.

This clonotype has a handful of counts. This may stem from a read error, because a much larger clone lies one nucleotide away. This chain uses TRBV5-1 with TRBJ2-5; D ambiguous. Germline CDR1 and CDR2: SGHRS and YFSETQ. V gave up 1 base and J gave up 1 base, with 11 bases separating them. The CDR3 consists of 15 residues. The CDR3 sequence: CASSLSGRVQETQYF. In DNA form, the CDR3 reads TGCGCCAGCAGCTTGTCAGGACGGGTCCAAGAGACCCAGTACTTC.

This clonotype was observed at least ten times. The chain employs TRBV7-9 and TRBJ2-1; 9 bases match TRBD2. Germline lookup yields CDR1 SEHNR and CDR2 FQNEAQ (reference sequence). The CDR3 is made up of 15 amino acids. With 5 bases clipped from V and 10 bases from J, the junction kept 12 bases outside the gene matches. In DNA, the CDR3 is TGTGCCAGCAGCCACCCGGTAGTAGCGGGAGTGGAGCAGTTCTTC. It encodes CASSHPVVAGVEQFF. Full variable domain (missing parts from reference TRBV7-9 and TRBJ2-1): DTGVSQNPRHKITKRGQNVTFRCDPISEHNRLYWYRQTLGQGPEFLTYFQNEAQLEKSRLLSDRFSAERPKGSFSTLEIQRTEQGDSAMYLCASSHPVVAGVEQFFGPGTRLTVL.

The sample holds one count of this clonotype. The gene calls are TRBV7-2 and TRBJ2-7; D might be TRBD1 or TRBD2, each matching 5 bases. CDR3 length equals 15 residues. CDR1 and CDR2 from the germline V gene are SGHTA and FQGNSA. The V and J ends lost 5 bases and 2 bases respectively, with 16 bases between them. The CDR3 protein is CASSVEGETPYEQYF. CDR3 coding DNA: TGTGCCAGCAGCGTTGAAGGGGAGACACCCTACGAGCAGTACTTC.

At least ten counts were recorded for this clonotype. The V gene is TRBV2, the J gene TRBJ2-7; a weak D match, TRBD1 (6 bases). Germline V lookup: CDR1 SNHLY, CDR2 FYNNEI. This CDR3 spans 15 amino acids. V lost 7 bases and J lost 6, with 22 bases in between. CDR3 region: CASTETGTKMGEQYF. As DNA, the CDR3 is TGTGCCAGCACAGAGACCGGGACAAAGATGGGCGAGCAGTACTTC.

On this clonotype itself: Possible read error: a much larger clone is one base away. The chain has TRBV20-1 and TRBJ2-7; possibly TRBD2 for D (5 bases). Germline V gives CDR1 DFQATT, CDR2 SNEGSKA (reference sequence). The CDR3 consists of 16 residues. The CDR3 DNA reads TGCGGTGCTAGAGATCCGGCCTGGACCGAGGGCTACGAGCAGTACTTC. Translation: CGARDPAWTEGYEQYF.

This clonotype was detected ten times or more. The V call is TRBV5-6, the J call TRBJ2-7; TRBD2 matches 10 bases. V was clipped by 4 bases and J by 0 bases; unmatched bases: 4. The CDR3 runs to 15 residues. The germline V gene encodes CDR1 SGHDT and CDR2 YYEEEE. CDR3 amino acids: CASSGGLAASYEQYF. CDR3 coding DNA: TGTGCCAGCAGCGGCGGACTAGCGGCCTCCTACGAGCAGTACTTC.

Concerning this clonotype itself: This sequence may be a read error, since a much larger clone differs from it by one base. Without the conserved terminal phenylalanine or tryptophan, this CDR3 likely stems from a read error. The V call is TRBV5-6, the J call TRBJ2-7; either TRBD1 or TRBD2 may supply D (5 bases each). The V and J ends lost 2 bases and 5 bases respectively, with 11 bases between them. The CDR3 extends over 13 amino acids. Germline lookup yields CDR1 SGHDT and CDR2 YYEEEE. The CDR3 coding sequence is TGTGCCAGCAGCTTCCAGTTGGGGGACGAGCAGTACTCC. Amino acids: CASSFQLGDEQYS.

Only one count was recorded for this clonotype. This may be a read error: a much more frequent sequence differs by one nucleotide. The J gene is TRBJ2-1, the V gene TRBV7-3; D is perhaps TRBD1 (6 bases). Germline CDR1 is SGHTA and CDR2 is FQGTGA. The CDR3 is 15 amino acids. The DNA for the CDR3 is TGTGCCAGCAGTCCACAGGGCCCCGGGTACAATGAGCAGCTCTTC. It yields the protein CASSPQGPGYNEQLF.